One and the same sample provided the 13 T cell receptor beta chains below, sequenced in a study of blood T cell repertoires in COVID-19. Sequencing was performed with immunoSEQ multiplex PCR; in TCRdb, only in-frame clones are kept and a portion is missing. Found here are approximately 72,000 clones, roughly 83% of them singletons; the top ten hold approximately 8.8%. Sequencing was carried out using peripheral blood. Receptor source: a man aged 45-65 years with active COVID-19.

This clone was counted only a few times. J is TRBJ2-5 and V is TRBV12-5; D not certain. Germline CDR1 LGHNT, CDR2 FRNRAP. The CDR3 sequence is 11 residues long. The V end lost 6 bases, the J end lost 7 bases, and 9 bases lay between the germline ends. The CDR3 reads CASGLPGTQYF. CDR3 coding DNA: TGTGCTAGTGGACTCCCAGGGACCCAGTACTTC.

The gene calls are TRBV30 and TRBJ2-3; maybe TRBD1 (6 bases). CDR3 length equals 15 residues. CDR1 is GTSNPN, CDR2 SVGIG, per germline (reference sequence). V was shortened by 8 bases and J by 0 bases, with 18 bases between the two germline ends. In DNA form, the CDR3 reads TGTGCCAGTGCAATACAGGGTGGGAGCACAGATACGCAGTATTTT. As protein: CASAIQGGSTDTQYF.

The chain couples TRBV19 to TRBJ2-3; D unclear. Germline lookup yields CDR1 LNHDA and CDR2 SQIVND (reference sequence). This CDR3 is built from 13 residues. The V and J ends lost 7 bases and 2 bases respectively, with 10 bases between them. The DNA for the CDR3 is TGTGCCAGTAAGGCGGTAAACACAGATACGCAGTATTTT. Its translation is CASKAVNTDTQYF.

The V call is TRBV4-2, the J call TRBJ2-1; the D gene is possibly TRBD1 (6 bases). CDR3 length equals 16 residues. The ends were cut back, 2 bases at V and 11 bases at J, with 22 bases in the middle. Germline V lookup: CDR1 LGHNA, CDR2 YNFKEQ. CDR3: CASSQRAGDPVKKQFF. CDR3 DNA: TGTGCCAGCAGCCAAAGGGCAGGGGATCCCGTAAAGAAGCAGTTCTTC.

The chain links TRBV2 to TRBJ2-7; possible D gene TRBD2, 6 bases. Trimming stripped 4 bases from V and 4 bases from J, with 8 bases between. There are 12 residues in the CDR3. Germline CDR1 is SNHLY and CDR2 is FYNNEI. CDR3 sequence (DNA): TGTGCCAGCAGTGTTAGCGGTTACGAGCAGTACTTC. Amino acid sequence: CASSVSGYEQYF.

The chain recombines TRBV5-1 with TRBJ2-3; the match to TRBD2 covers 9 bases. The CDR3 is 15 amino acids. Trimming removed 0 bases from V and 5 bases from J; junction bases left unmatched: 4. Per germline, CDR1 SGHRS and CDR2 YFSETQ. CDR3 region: CASSLASGVVDTQYF. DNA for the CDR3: TGCGCCAGCAGCTTGGCTAGCGGGGTTGTAGATACGCAGTATTTT.

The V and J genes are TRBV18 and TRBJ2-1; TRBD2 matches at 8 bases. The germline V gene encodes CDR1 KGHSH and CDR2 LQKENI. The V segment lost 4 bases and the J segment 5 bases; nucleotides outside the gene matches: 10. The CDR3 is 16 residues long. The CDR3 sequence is CASSLSIAGLNNEQFF. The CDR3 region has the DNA TGTGCCAGCTCACTCTCCATAGCGGGGTTAAACAATGAGCAGTTCTTC.

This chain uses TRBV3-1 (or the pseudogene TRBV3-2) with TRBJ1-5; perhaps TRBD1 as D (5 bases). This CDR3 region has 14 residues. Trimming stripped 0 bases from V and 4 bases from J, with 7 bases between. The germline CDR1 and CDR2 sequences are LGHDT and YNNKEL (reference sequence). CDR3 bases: TGTGCCAGCAGCCAAGATGCAGGGAATCAGCCCCAGCATTTT. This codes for CASSQDAGNQPQHF.

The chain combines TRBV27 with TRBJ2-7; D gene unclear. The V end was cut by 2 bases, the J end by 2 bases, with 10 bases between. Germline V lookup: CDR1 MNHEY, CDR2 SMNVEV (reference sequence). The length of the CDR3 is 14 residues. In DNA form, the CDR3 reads TGTGCCAGCAGTTTAACGGGTTCTACCTACGAGCAGTACTTC. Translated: CASSLTGSTYEQYF.

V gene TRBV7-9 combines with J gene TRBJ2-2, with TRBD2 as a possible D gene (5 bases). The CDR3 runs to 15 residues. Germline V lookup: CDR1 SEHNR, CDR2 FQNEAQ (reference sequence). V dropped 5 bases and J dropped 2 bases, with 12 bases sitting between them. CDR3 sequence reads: CASSHLEGNTGELFF. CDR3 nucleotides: TGTGCCAGCAGCCACCTAGAGGGAAACACCGGGGAGCTGTTTTTT.

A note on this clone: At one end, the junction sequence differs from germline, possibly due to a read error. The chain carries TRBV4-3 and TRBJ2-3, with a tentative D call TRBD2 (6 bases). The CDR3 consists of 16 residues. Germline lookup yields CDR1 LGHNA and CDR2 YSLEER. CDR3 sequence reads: CASSKEAGIGTDTQYF. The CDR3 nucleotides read TGCGCCAGCAGCAAAGAAGCGGGCATAGGCACAGATACGCAGTATTTT.

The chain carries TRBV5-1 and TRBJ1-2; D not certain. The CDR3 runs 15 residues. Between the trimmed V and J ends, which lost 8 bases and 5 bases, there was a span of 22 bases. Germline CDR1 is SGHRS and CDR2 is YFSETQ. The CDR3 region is CASPLSGPPYYGYTF. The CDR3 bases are TGCGCCAGTCCTCTGTCGGGTCCACCCTATTATGGCTACACCTTC.

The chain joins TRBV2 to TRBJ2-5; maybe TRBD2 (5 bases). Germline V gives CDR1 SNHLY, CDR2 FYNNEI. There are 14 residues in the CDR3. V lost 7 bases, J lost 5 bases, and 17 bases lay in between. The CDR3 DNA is TGTGCCAGCACCGAGAGGCTAGCCGGGGAGACCCAGTACTTC. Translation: CASTERLAGETQYF. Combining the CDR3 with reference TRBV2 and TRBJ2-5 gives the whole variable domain EPEVTQTPSHQVTQMGQEVILRCVPISNHLYFYWYRQILGQKVEFLVSFYNNEISEKSEIFDDQFSVERPDGSNFTLKIRSTKLEDSAMYFCASTERLAGETQYFGPGTRLLVL.